A single sample gave rise to the 13 T cell receptor beta chains below, sequenced in a study of OX40 agonist ivuxolimab in advanced cancers. Some clones are missing from TCRdb's copy, which holds only in-frame ones; the method was immunoSEQ multiplex PCR. The table has tens of thousands of clones, roughly 88% seen once; the top ten hold roughly 4.5%. Sequences were derived from CD4+ or CD8+ T cells sorted from blood, sampled in a trial of the OX40 agonist ivuxolimab. These receptors came from an adult with an advanced solid tumor such as melanoma, head and neck, liver or kidney cancer.

J is TRBJ2-5 and V is TRBV15; maybe TRBD2 (5 bases). Trimming shortened V by 1 base and J by 4 bases, and 13 bases separated the two germline ends. There are 15 residues in the CDR3. Germline V lookup: CDR1 LNHNV, CDR2 YYDKDF (reference sequence). CDR3 in amino acids: CATSRGGGGGETQYF. The CDR3 coding sequence is TGTGCCACCAGCAGAGGTGGCGGAGGAGGAGAGACCCAGTACTTC.

CDR3 sequence: CAIRGGTSGSGTDTQYF. CDR3 nucleotides: TGTGCCATCAGGGGGGGGACTAGCGGGAGCGGCACAGATACGCAGTATTTT. The rearrangement uses TRBV10-3 and TRBJ2-3, with 14 bases aligning to TRBD2. In germline, CDR1 is ENHRY, CDR2 SYGVKD. J was trimmed by 1 base and V by 6 bases; bases with no gene match: 6. This CDR3 comprises 17 residues.

CDR3 protein: CASSQVTSGRSNEQFF. CDR3 nucleotides: TGTGCCAGCAGCCAAGTGACTAGCGGGAGGAGTAATGAGCAGTTCTTC. The rearrangement uses TRBV4-2 and TRBJ2-1; 13 bases fit TRBD2. Looked up from germline, CDR1 is LGHNA and CDR2 is YNFKEQ. With V trimmed by 1 base and J by 7 bases, 4 bases remained unmatched. The CDR3 runs 16 residues.

This clone was recorded once. The chain is built from TRBV5-4 and TRBJ2-3, with 12 bases matching TRBD2. CDR1 is SGHNT, CDR2 YYREEE, per germline (reference sequence). The ends lost 4 bases at V and 3 bases at J; junction bases unmatched: 3. The CDR3 is 15 residues long. The CDR3 here is CASSPTSGRTDTQYF. CDR3 DNA: TGTGCCAGCAGCCCTACTAGCGGGAGGACAGATACGCAGTATTTT.

The rearrangement links TRBV10-2 to TRBJ1-1; 8 nucleotides match TRBD1. The CDR3 sequence is 14 residues long. The V segment lost 6 bases and the J segment 5 bases; nucleotides outside the gene matches: 8. The V gene's germline CDR1 is WSHSY and CDR2 SAAADI. The chain's CDR3 is CASREQGGVTEAFF. The CDR3 DNA sequence: TGCGCCAGCAGGGAACAGGGGGGAGTAACTGAAGCTTTCTTT.

V is TRBV7-9 and J is TRBJ2-7; 14 bases align to TRBD2. CDR3 length: 16 residues. V lost 4 bases to trimming and J lost 5 bases; unmatched junction nucleotides: 7. The germline CDR1 and CDR2 sequences are SEHNR and FQNEAQ (reference sequence). Here the CDR3 reads CASSSLTSGRANEQYF. CDR3 DNA sequence: TGTGCCAGCAGCTCCCTGACTAGCGGGAGGGCCAACGAGCAGTACTTC. Variable domain in full (rest from reference TRBV7-9 and TRBJ2-7): DTGVSQNPRHKITKRGQNVTFRCDPISEHNRLYWYRQTLGQGPEFLTYFQNEAQLEKSRLLSDRFSAERPKGSFSTLEIQRTEQGDSAMYLCASSSLTSGRANEQYFGPGTRLTVT.

The V call is TRBV7-9, the J call TRBJ1-2; 7 bases line up with TRBD1. V was pared by 6 bases and J by 6 bases, with 7 bases of the junction left unmatched. Germline CDR1 SEHNR, CDR2 FQNEAQ (reference sequence). This CDR3 has 13 residues. Written as DNA, the CDR3 is TGTGCCAGCAGTTCCACAGGGGTCGATGGCTACACCTTC. Protein: CASSSTGVDGYTF.

This chain links TRBV6-5 with TRBJ1-1; D remains unclear. V lost 2 bases, J lost 5 bases, and 9 bases lay in between. The germline V gene has CDR1 MNHEY and CDR2 SVGAGI. The CDR3 has 13 residues. The CDR3: CASSYALRTEAFF. CDR3 nucleotides: TGTGCCAGCAGTTACGCCCTGAGAACTGAAGCTTTCTTT.

The chain links TRBV28 to TRBJ2-1; 9 bases are shared with TRBD2. Trimming removed 4 bases from V and 6 bases from J; junction bases left unmatched: 7. The germline gives CDR1 MDHEN, CDR2 SYDVKM. The length of the CDR3 is 15 residues. CDR3 in DNA: TGTGCCAGCAGTTCCGGGGTAGCGGGAGCCAATGAGCAGTTCTTC. Its protein is CASSSGVAGANEQFF.

V usage is TRBV4-2 and J usage is TRBJ2-1; TRBD2 agrees at 8 bases. Germline values: CDR1 LGHNA, CDR2 YNFKEQ. This CDR3 comprises 15 residues. The trim removed 1 base at V and 7 bases at J, leaving 6 bases unmatched. CDR3 region: CASSQAGGPRNEQFF. The CDR3 DNA reads TGTGCCAGCAGCCAAGCGGGAGGGCCGAGGAATGAGCAGTTCTTC.

The chain uses TRBV7-9 and TRBJ1-5; D is uncertain. The CDR3 runs to 15 residues. The V gene lost 5 bases and the J gene lost 1 base, with 12 bases spanning the gap. Germline-derived CDR1 and CDR2 are SEHNR and FQNEAQ (reference sequence). The CDR3 is CASSPFHDSNQPQHF. In DNA form, the CDR3 reads TGTGCCAGCAGCCCATTCCACGACAGCAATCAGCCCCAGCATTTT. Full variable domain (remainder filled in from reference TRBV7-9 and TRBJ1-5): DTGVSQNPRHKITKRGQNVTFRCDPISEHNRLYWYRQTLGQGPEFLTYFQNEAQLEKSRLLSDRFSAERPKGSFSTLEIQRTEQGDSAMYLCASSPFHDSNQPQHFGDGTRLSIL.

The V gene is TRBV27, the J gene TRBJ2-7; TRBD1 matches 7 bases. Germline lookup yields CDR1 MNHEY and CDR2 SMNVEV (reference sequence). CDR3 length equals 15 residues. Trimming cost V 5 bases and J 0 bases; bases outside gene matches: 7. The CDR3 DNA is TGTGCCAGCAGTCCTATTAGGGACAGCTCCTACGAGCAGTACTTC. It encodes CASSPIRDSSYEQYF.

This chain joins TRBV7-9 and TRBJ2-5, with no clear D. The V and J ends lost 5 bases and 5 bases respectively, with 15 bases between them. The germline V gene has CDR1 SEHNR and CDR2 FQNEAQ (reference sequence). The CDR3 extends over 14 amino acids. The CDR3 region is CASSISSDPETQYF. The CDR3 DNA reads as TGTGCCAGCAGCATCTCCTCGGATCCTGAGACCCAGTACTTC.